A selection of T cell receptor beta chains follows, all from one sample in a study of T cells in Graves' hyperthyroidism and ophthalmopathy. TCRdb ran MiXCR on the multiplex PCR reads and lists one entry per CDR3 protein. The data show some 440,000 distinct CDR3 sequences, around a sixth seen once. Input material: blood. These receptors were collected from a woman aged 18-29 years with Graves' hyperthyroidism. The CDR3 runs from the conserved cysteine through the conserved F or W. A D gene is named only where the DNA matches it firmly. Expanded clones are given a class, and other clones once, few, many or no size at all.

D gene	CDR3 length	clone size	V gene	J gene	CDR3 protein	CDR3 DNA
.	16	few	TRBV4-3	TRBJ1-1	CASSQGWKRRGTEAFF	TGCGCCAGCAGCCAAGGCTGGAAGAGAAGAGGAACTGAAGCTTTCTTT
.	16	.	TRBV6-5	TRBJ2-6	CASSYFGPSGANVLTF	TGTGCCAGCAGTTACTTCGGACCATCTGGGGCCAACGTCCTGACTTTC
.	13	.	TRBV20-1	TRBJ1-4	CSARVDRVEKLFF	TGCAGTGCTAGAGTGGATAGGGTTGAAAAACTGTTTTTT
.	12	many	TRBV20-1	TRBJ1-1	CSARAGSREAFF	TGCAGTGCTAGAGCAGGCAGCCGAGAAGCTTTCTTT
.	15	.	TRBV7-2	TRBJ2-1	CASSSLWGGYNEQFF	TGTGCCAGCAGCTCCCTCTGGGGAGGATACAATGAGCAGTTCTTC
TRBD1	15	many	TRBV6-2/TRBV6-3	TRBJ1-1	CASIREQGVNTEAFF	TGTGCCAGCATAAGAGAACAGGGGGTGAACACTGAAGCTTTCTTT
TRBD1	14	.	TRBV9	TRBJ1-6	CASSVSTGDSPLHF	TGTGCCAGCAGCGTAAGTACAGGGGACTCACCCCTCCACTTT
.	11	many	TRBV28	TRBJ2-7	CASEQGYEQYF	TGTGCCAGCGAACAGGGCTACGAGCAGTACTTC
TRBD2	13	many	TRBV11-2	TRBJ2-7	CASSPTSAYEQYF	TGTGCCAGCAGCCCTACTAGCGCCTACGAGCAGTACTTC
.	15	few	TRBV6-2/TRBV6-3	TRBJ2-5	CASSYAPGRQETQYF	TGTGCCAGCAGTTACGCGCCAGGTCGGCAGGAGACCCAGTACTTC
TRBD1	16	many	TRBV18	TRBJ2-1	CASSPDPGQSYNEQFF	TGTGCCAGCTCACCTGACCCGGGACAGTCCTACAATGAGCAGTTCTTC
TRBD2	15	many	TRBV20-1	TRBJ2-1	CSARVGSGGYNEQFF	TGCAGTGCTAGAGTGGGTAGCGGGGGCTACAATGAGCAGTTCTTC
TRBD2	14	many	TRBV20-1	TRBJ2-1	CSAMRGAVYNEQFF	TGCAGTGCCATGCGGGGGGCGGTATACAATGAGCAGTTCTTC
TRBD2	13	many	TRBV6-1	TRBJ2-7	CASRERGGYEQYF	TGTGCCAGCAGGGAACGGGGGGGCTACGAGCAGTACTTC
.	10	many	TRBV28	TRBJ2-2	CASSNGELFF	TGTGCCAGCAGTAACGGGGAGCTGTTTTTT
.	15	few	TRBV9	TRBJ1-3	CASSVIGGSGNTIYF	TGTGCCAGCAGCGTAATAGGCGGCTCTGGAAACACCATATATTTT
.	17	few	TRBV9	TRBJ1-4	CASSVDPGYGAKEKLFF	TGTGCCAGCAGCGTAGACCCAGGCTATGGGGCGAAGGAAAAACTGTTTTTT
.	13	few	TRBV5-1	TRBJ2-1	CASSFDGDNEQFF	TGCGCCAGCAGCTTCGACGGAGACAATGAGCAGTTCTTC
TRBD2	16	many	TRBV11-3	TRBJ2-1	CASSAWGREGNNEQFF	TGTGCCAGCAGCGCGTGGGGGCGGGAGGGGAACAATGAGCAGTTCTTC
TRBD2	14	few	TRBV3-1	TRBJ2-2	CASSLAGGIGELFF	TGTGCCAGCAGCCTTGCGGGGGGTATCGGGGAGCTGTTTTTT
.	13	.	TRBV9	TRBJ2-7	CASSGTGSYEQYF	TGTGCCAGCAGCGGAACAGGGTCCTACGAGCAGTACTTC
TRBD1	19	.	TRBV4-1	TRBJ2-1	CASSPRGTGQFESYNEQFF	TGCGCCAGCAGCCCCCGCGGGACAGGCCAATTTGAGTCCTACAATGAGCAGTTCTTC
.	14	.	TRBV10-1	TRBJ2-1	CASSPTREHDKQFF	TGCGCCAGCAGCCCCACCCGGGAGCACGATAAGCAGTTCTTC
TRBD1	19	many	TRBV28	TRBJ1-1	CASSLYLFDRGFYNTEAFF	TGTGCCAGCAGTTTGTACCTCTTTGACAGGGGGTTTTACAACACTGAAGCTTTCTTT
.	13	.	TRBV6-2/TRBV6-3	TRBJ2-4	CASSYDSGTQQYF	TGTGCCAGCAGTTACGACTCGGGCACTCAACAGTACTTC
.	15	few	TRBV7-2	TRBJ2-1	CASSLDSTIYNEQFF	TGTGCCAGCAGCTTAGATTCCACCATCTACAATGAGCAGTTCTTC
TRBD1	14	.	TRBV19	TRBJ1-1	CASSMGDRNTEAFF	TGTGCCAGTAGTATGGGGGACAGGAACACTGAAGCTTTCTTT
TRBD1	17	many	TRBV10-3	TRBJ1-1	CAISESGQGRRNTEAFF	TGTGCCATCAGTGAATCTGGACAGGGGCGCAGGAACACTGAAGCTTTCTTT
TRBD1	15	many	TRBV7-6	TRBJ1-1	CASSPGQGADTEAFF	TGTGCCAGCAGCCCTGGACAGGGGGCGGACACTGAAGCTTTCTTT
TRBD1	15	many	TRBV5-1	TRBJ2-6	CASSNDRAGANVLTF	TGCGCCAGCAGCAACGACAGGGCTGGGGCCAACGTCCTGACTTTC
.	15	.	TRBV3-1	TRBJ2-3	CASSHRGGGTDTQYF	TGTGCCAGCAGCCACCGTGGCGGGGGCACAGATACGCAGTATTTT
.	13	many	TRBV10-1	TRBJ1-1	CASSESRYTEAFF	TGCGCCAGCAGTGAGTCTAGGTACACTGAAGCTTTCTTT
.	15	.	TRBV9	TRBJ2-7	CASSPPTPRAYEQYF	TGTGCCAGCAGCCCCCCGACCCCACGGGCCTACGAGCAGTACTTC
.	16	.	TRBV5-1	TRBJ2-5	CASSRTGLRTGETQYF	TGCGCCAGCAGCAGAACAGGGTTAAGAACTGGGGAGACCCAGTACTTC
.	14	few	TRBV6-1	TRBJ2-7	CASKTPGRPYEQYF	TGTGCCAGCAAAACCCCGGGAAGGCCCTACGAGCAGTACTTC
.	17	few	TRBV27	TRBJ2-6	CASSLYLKGSGANVLTF	TGTGCCAGCAGTTTATACCTAAAGGGTAGTGGGGCCAACGTCCTGACTTTC
.	13	many	TRBV7-3	TRBJ1-1	CASSLIGQTEAFF	TGTGCCAGCAGCTTAATTGGGCAGACTGAAGCTTTCTTT